The source of this TCR beta chain is a study of shared T cell receptors in the human thymus. For this clone: Other DNA sequences in this sample translate to the same CDR3.

Repertoires were generated with immunoSEQ multiplex PCR, while TCRdb's copy carries only in-frame clones and drops some. The table includes about 660,000 clones, about 89% detected once. These data also featured in a second study, about human thymus T cells. From that second work: Resections that were taken during corrective heart surgery supplied the thymus tissue.

Material for sequencing was thymocytes. This clonotype was sampled from a boy under two years old with a congenital heart defect.

CDR3 bases: TGTGCCAGCTCACCACCCGACAGGGGTTATTCACCCCTCCACTTT. It specifies CASSPPDRGYSPLHF. The rearrangement uses TRBV18 and TRBJ1-6; TRBD1 aligns across 8 bases. The CDR3 contains 15 residues. V lost 0 bases, J lost 8 bases, and 3 bases stayed unmatched. Germline V gene data show CDR1 as KGHSH and CDR2 as LQKENI.